These 16 T cell receptor beta chains were all obtained from the same sample, sequenced in a study of human T cells and chemical hapten exposure. TCRdb ran MiXCR on the RACE reads and lists one entry per CDR3 protein. The sample lists some 120,000 distinct CDR3 sequences, about 12% occurring once. As to time point: patch test 1, 2 weeks after DPC sensitization. Regarding treatment: therapeutic diphenylcyclopropenone sensitization with weekly scalp DPC. Here the sequenced sample was whole blood, taken in connection with sensitization to the hapten diphenylcyclopropenone (DPC). The source is a woman aged 50 to 65 with alopecia areata. Some clones in this sample may be carry-over from other donors' samples.

The V gene is TRBV5-1, the J gene TRBJ1-1; no reliable D call. Trimming removed 0 bases at V and 0 bases at J, with 12 bases between. CDR3 length: 16 amino acids. Germline V gives CDR1 SGHRS, CDR2 YFSETQ. Here the CDR3 DNA reads TGCGCCAGCAGCTTGGCAGGTCCCGCGATGAACACTGAAGCTTTCTTT. Residues: CASSLAGPAMNTEAFF.

The chain recombines TRBV13 with TRBJ2-3; 10 bases align to TRBD1. V trimming: 5 bases; J trimming: 4 bases; junction bases outside the gene matches: 9. The CDR3 is 16 residues long. Germline loops: CDR1 PRHDT, CDR2 FYEKMQ (reference sequence). CDR3 sequence reads: CASSPRGQGRADTQYF. In DNA form, the CDR3 reads TGTGCCAGCAGCCCCCGGGGACAGGGGAGGGCAGATACGCAGTATTTT.

This chain connects TRBV5-4 to TRBJ2-2, with D maybe TRBD1 (6 bases). The CDR3 has 16 amino acids. The germline V gene has CDR1 SGHNT and CDR2 YYREEE (reference sequence). Between the trimmed V and J ends, which lost 1 base and 1 base, there was a span of 11 bases. This CDR3 reads CASSLQGRLNTGELFF. Here the CDR3 DNA reads TGTGCCAGCAGCTTGCAGGGGCGATTGAACACCGGGGAGCTGTTTTTT.

This clonotype was seen a handful of times. The genes are TRBV7-2 and TRBJ1-1; D may be TRBD1 (6 bases). Trimming stripped 5 bases from V and 4 bases from J, with 14 bases between. The CDR3 is 14 amino acids. CDR1 is SGHTA and CDR2 is FQGNSA in the germline V gene. For the CDR3, the DNA is TGTGCCAGCAGCACGTACAGGGAGGGCACTGAAGCTTTCTTT. Translated, it gives CASSTYREGTEAFF. Supplemented by reference TRBV7-2 and TRBJ1-1, the full variable domain reads GAGVSQSPSNKVTEKGKDVELRCDPISGHTALYWYRQSLGQGLEFLIYFQGNSAPDKSGLPSDRFSAERTGGSVSTLTIQRTQQEDSAVYLCASSTYREGTEAFFGQGTRLTVV.

This clonotype showed up just a few times. This chain uses TRBV6-2 or TRBV6-3 with TRBJ1-5; D is undetermined. Trimming took off 6 bases at V and 2 bases at J, with 17 bases between the two ends. Germline V gene sequence: CDR1 MNHEY, CDR2 SVGEGT. The CDR3 runs to 16 residues. The CDR3, as DNA: TGTGCCAGCAGACACAATATAGTGAGCGGCAATCAGCCCCAGCATTTT. This encodes CASRHNIVSGNQPQHF.

The rearrangement uses TRBV7-7 and TRBJ2-5; D perhaps matches TRBD2 (6 bases). V gave up 8 bases and J gave up 5 bases, with 15 bases separating them. The CDR3 sequence is 13 residues long. Per the germline V gene, CDR1 is SSHAT and CDR2 is FNYEAQ (reference sequence). In DNA, the CDR3 is TGTGCCAGCGGAACGATCCGGGGGGAGACCCAGTACTTC. The encoded protein is CASGTIRGETQYF.

This clonotype showed up just a few times. The chain is built from TRBV20-1 and TRBJ1-5, with 8 positions matching TRBD1. Germline loops: CDR1 DFQATT, CDR2 SNEGSKA (reference sequence). The CDR3 is made up of 17 amino acids. The trim removed 2 bases at V and 6 bases at J, leaving 15 bases unmatched. CDR3: CSARSWAGGKSAQPQHF. CDR3 sequence (DNA): TGCAGTGCTAGAAGTTGGGCAGGGGGCAAATCAGCTCAGCCCCAGCATTTT.

This clonotype was counted a single time. The chain joins TRBV28 to TRBJ1-5; D is uncertain. The CDR3 is 12 residues long. Trimming pared 8 bases from V and 3 bases from J, leaving 8 bases between. Looked up from germline, CDR1 is MDHEN and CDR2 is SYDVKM. The CDR3 here is CASCQSNQPQHF. CDR3 coding DNA: TGTGCCAGCTGCCAGTCCAATCAGCCCCAGCATTTT.

In its sample, this clonotype was seen a few times. This chain uses TRBV28 with TRBJ2-7, with D perhaps TRBD2 (6 bases). From germline, CDR1 is MDHEN and CDR2 SYDVKM. The CDR3 has 15 amino acids. V was trimmed by 2 bases and J by 4 bases, leaving 15 bases between them. CDR3 amino acids: CASSLNWQAGYEQYF. The CDR3 nucleotides read TGTGCCAGCAGTTTAAACTGGCAGGCGGGATACGAGCAGTACTTC.

This chain connects TRBV7-2 to TRBJ2-5; D is unresolved. The CDR3 runs 14 residues. The germline V and J ends were trimmed by 4 bases and 2 bases, with 11 bases remaining between them. Per the germline V gene, CDR1 is SGHTA and CDR2 is FQGNSA. The CDR3 region is CASSYQSGQETQYF. DNA for the CDR3: TGTGCCAGCAGCTACCAATCTGGTCAAGAGACCCAGTACTTC. Filled out from reference TRBV7-2 and TRBJ2-5, the complete variable domain reads GAGVSQSPSNKVTEKGKDVELRCDPISGHTALYWYRQSLGQGLEFLIYFQGNSAPDKSGLPSDRFSAERTGGSVSTLTIQRTQQEDSAVYLCASSYQSGQETQYFGPGTRLLVL.

V is TRBV29-1 and J is TRBJ2-7, with TRBD2 matching 8 bases. The V gene end was trimmed by 1 base and the J gene end by 5 bases; junction bases not matched to a gene: 7. The CDR3 sequence is 14 residues long. Germline assignment: CDR1 SQVTM and CDR2 ANQGSEA. The CDR3: CSVEASGSGDEQYF. CDR3 nucleotide sequence: TGCAGCGTTGAAGCCAGCGGGAGTGGGGACGAGCAGTACTTC.

This clonotype occurred many times. The chain employs TRBV29-1 and TRBJ2-7; no firm D call. Germline V gene lookup returns CDR1 SQVTM and CDR2 ANQGSEA. This CDR3 region has 11 residues. V gave up 7 bases and J gave up 1 base, with 8 bases separating them. CDR3 sequence: CSGANSYEQYF. CDR3 nucleotides: TGCAGCGGAGCTAATTCCTACGAGCAGTACTTC.

V is TRBV11-3 and J is TRBJ2-2; TRBD1 matches 7 bases. V lost 5 bases and J lost 7; bases outside the gene matches: 7. Germline CDR1 is SGHNT and CDR2 is YENEEA. This CDR3 is built from 14 residues. CDR3 sequence reads: CASSTTGTGGELFF. The CDR3 DNA is TGTGCCAGCAGCACGACAGGGACCGGCGGGGAGCTGTTTTTT.

There are many counts of this clonotype. This rearrangement joins TRBV7-9 to TRBJ2-7, with 9 bases fitting TRBD2. The CDR3 has 16 residues. With V trimmed by 3 bases and J by 3 bases, 9 bases remained unmatched. Germline V lookup: CDR1 SEHNR, CDR2 FQNEAQ (reference sequence). The CDR3 loop is CASSLKLAGGFYEQYF. The DNA for the CDR3 is TGTGCCAGCAGCTTGAAACTAGCGGGTGGTTTCTACGAGCAGTACTTC.

Many counts were recorded for this clonotype. The chain has TRBV11-2 and TRBJ1-1; no reliable D call. In germline, CDR1 is SGHAT, CDR2 FQNNGV. Trimming pared 4 bases from V and 8 bases from J, leaving 11 bases between. This CDR3 has 12 residues. This chain's CDR3 is CASSSVRGEAFF. In DNA, the CDR3 is TGTGCCAGCAGCTCCGTGCGAGGCGAAGCTTTCTTT.

The table lists this clonotype with a few counts. The chain joins TRBV28 to TRBJ1-2, with D uncertain. CDR1 is MDHEN, CDR2 SYDVKM, per germline. The CDR3 sequence is 11 residues long. Trimming shortened V by 6 bases and J by 7 bases, and 9 bases separated the two germline ends. Here the CDR3 DNA reads TGTGCCAGCAGAGTTTCAATTGGCTACACCTTC. Translating it yields CASRVSIGYTF.